Below are 27 T cell receptor beta chains sequenced from a single sample in a study of Tregs in tolerant kidney transplant recipients. TCRdb keeps only in-frame clones here, not all; method: immunoSEQ multiplex PCR. Among around 50,000 clones, approximately 90% were seen once, and the ten largest hold about 16%. The nonmyeloablative bone marrow transplants came from related graft donors, with transient mixed chimerism. The sequences come from CD8+ T cells from blood (PBMCs), collected 24 months after the transplant. The receptors here all came from a human patient who received a combined kidney and bone marrow transplant. The graft donor may be the source of some T cells.

The chain joins TRBV9 to TRBJ2-3, with 10 bases identical to TRBD2. V trimming: 1 base; J trimming: 2 bases; junction bases outside the gene matches: 13. In germline, CDR1 is SGDLS, CDR2 YYNGEE. This CDR3 contains 19 residues. CDR3 amino acids: CASSVLGAGGPGDTDTQYF. CDR3 sequence (DNA): TGTGCCAGCAGCGTATTAGGAGCGGGAGGGCCCGGGGACACAGATACGCAGTATTTT.

The rearrangement links TRBV27 to TRBJ1-1, with TRBD1 identical over 7 bases. Unmatched junction bases numbered 18, after V lost 5 bases and J lost 6 bases. The CDR3 length is 17 residues. The germline V gene encodes CDR1 MNHEY and CDR2 SMNVEV (reference sequence). The CDR3 loop is CASSSRDSAPRIPEAFF. CDR3 nucleotide sequence: TGTGCCAGCAGTAGCCGGGACAGCGCCCCGCGCATCCCTGAAGCTTTCTTT.

The chain carries TRBV9 and TRBJ2-1, with 10 positions matching TRBD2. The CDR3 consists of 19 residues. From germline, CDR1 is SGDLS and CDR2 YYNGEE. V shed 4 bases and J 0 bases; nucleotides not matched to a gene: 13. The CDR3, as DNA: TGTGCCAGCAGCACACCTAGCGGGAGTGGTCGGAGCTCCTACAATGAGCAGTTCTTC. It encodes CASSTPSGSGRSSYNEQFF.

CDR3 in DNA: TGTGCCAGCAGCCTCCGGACAGGGAACTATGGCTACACCTTC. The encoded protein is CASSLRTGNYGYTF. The J gene is TRBJ1-2, the V gene TRBV9; TRBD1 agrees at 8 bases. V gave up 4 bases and J gave up 2 bases; unmatched junction bases: 4. Germline V gives CDR1 SGDLS, CDR2 YYNGEE. The CDR3 contains 14 residues.

The chain links TRBV28 to TRBJ2-2; D is possibly TRBD1 (5 bases). Looked up from germline, CDR1 is MDHEN and CDR2 is SYDVKM. CDR3 length: 15 residues. The CDR3 loop is CGHRSLRENTGELFF. The CDR3 DNA reads TGTGGTCACAGATCTCTCAGGGAGAACACCGGGGAGCTGTTTTTT.

This clone was found once. This chain links TRBV19 with TRBJ1-5; 7 nucleotides match TRBD1. Trimming at V came to 2 bases and at J to 7 bases, leaving 8 bases not matched to a gene. Germline V CDR1 and CDR2: LNHDA, SQIVND (reference sequence). The CDR3 length is 15 residues. In DNA, the CDR3 is TGTGCCAGTAGTATACCGACAGGGCAAAGCCAGCCCCAGCATTTT. Translation gives CASSIPTGQSQPQHF.

The CDR3 region has the DNA TGTGCCAGCAGCTTAATAGGGGACTATGGCTACACCTTC. Residues: CASSLIGDYGYTF. The J gene is TRBJ1-2, the V gene TRBV11-3; TRBD1 might be the D (5 bases). The CDR3 covers 13 residues. V lost 2 bases to trimming and J lost 3 bases, with 7 bases between them. The germline gives CDR1 SGHNT, CDR2 YENEEA.

The chain recombines TRBV7-8 with TRBJ1-5; D unresolved. Trimming removed 5 bases from V and 0 bases from J, with 14 bases in between. CDR3 length: 16 residues. Germline values: CDR1 SGHVS, CDR2 FQNEAQ. The CDR3 protein is CASSPPGVYSNQPQHF. CDR3 sequence (DNA): TGTGCCAGCAGCCCCCCGGGAGTTTATAGCAATCAGCCCCAGCATTTT.

The chain is built from TRBV28 and TRBJ2-7; 12 positions agree with TRBD1. V lost 6 bases and J lost 3; bases outside the gene matches: 6. CDR1 and CDR2 (germline): MDHEN, SYDVKM. CDR3 length: 15 residues. CDR3 DNA sequence: TGTGCCAGCAGCATGGGACAGGGGGCAGGCTACGAGCAGTACTTC. It translates to CASSMGQGAGYEQYF.

The rearrangement joins TRBV9 to TRBJ1-6; 7 bases line up with TRBD1. The germline V gene has CDR1 SGDLS and CDR2 YYNGEE. The CDR3 length is 15 residues. V was pared by 0 bases and J by 5 bases, with 2 bases of the junction left unmatched. The CDR3 region has the DNA TGTGCCAGCAGCGTAGGGGGACAGAATAATTCACCCCTCCACTTT. Amino acids: CASSVGGQNNSPLHF.

The chain recombines TRBV19 with TRBJ2-7, with TRBD2 matching over 10 bases. V gave up 4 bases and J gave up 7 bases; unmatched junction bases: 19. Germline CDR1 and CDR2: LNHDA and SQIVND (reference sequence). This CDR3 contains 18 residues. CDR3 loop: CASSTFSGGLLSPWEQYF. The CDR3 DNA is TGTGCCAGTAGTACCTTTAGCGGGGGGCTTCTCTCCCCGTGGGAGCAGTACTTC.

This clone is a singleton in its sample. This rearrangement joins TRBV9 to TRBJ2-6; no definite D call. The CDR3 consists of 18 residues. Germline V gives CDR1 SGDLS, CDR2 YYNGEE. V lost 0 bases, J lost 1 base, and 14 bases lay in between. The CDR3 DNA is TGTGCCAGCAGCGTAGTCCCCCTGCATCAGTCTGGGGCCAACGTCCTGACTTTC. Translating it yields CASSVVPLHQSGANVLTF.

The chain couples TRBV27 to TRBJ2-6; D may be TRBD1 (5 bases). V lost 0 bases, J lost 2 bases, and 8 bases lay in between. The germline V gene encodes CDR1 MNHEY and CDR2 SMNVEV (reference sequence). The CDR3 length is 16 residues. As DNA, the CDR3 is TGTGCCAGCAGTTTATCGAAAGGGGCTGGGGCCAACGTCCTGACTTTC. Its protein product is CASSLSKGAGANVLTF.

The chain joins TRBV6-1 to TRBJ1-2; D perhaps matches TRBD1 (6 bases). The CDR3 loop spans 12 amino acids. CDR1 and CDR2 (germline): MNHNS, SASEGT. The V gene lost 6 bases and the J gene lost 4 bases, with 9 bases spanning the gap. Here the CDR3 DNA reads TGTGCCAGCAGCTGGACAGCCTATGGCTACACCTTC. This gives the protein CASSWTAYGYTF.

CDR3 residues: CASSPREINQPQHF. The DNA for the CDR3 is TGTGCCAGCAGCCCCCGGGAGATCAATCAGCCCCAGCATTTT. This chain uses TRBV27 with TRBJ1-5; unclear D gene. Deletions cut 6 bases from V and 3 bases from J, with 12 bases between. The CDR3 contains 14 residues. Germline V gene sequence: CDR1 MNHEY, CDR2 SMNVEV (reference sequence).

The genes are TRBV29-1 and TRBJ2-1; D is ambiguous. The CDR3 is 12 residues long. Trimming removed 8 bases at V and 9 bases at J, with 17 bases between. CDR1 is SQVTM, CDR2 ANQGSEA, per germline. As DNA, the CDR3 is TGCAGCTCCGTATCCCTGACTGGTGAGCAGTTCTTC. This translates into CSSVSLTGEQFF.

This clone was detected once. The J gene is TRBJ1-4, the V gene TRBV6-1; no clear D gene. Trimming took 1 base from V and 8 from J, leaving 17 bases between them. The CDR3 sequence is 16 residues long. The germline V gene has CDR1 MNHNS and CDR2 SASEGT. CDR3 loop: CASSEGYRRGWEKLFF. For the CDR3, the DNA is TGTGCCAGCAGTGAAGGCTATAGACGGGGTTGGGAAAAACTGTTTTTT.

The V call is TRBV9, the J call TRBJ1-1; D gene unclear. This CDR3 comprises 13 residues. Trimming took 4 bases from V and 0 from J, leaving 7 bases between them. Per germline, CDR1 SGDLS and CDR2 YYNGEE. The CDR3 DNA follows: TGTGCCAGCAGCCTAGATATGAACACTGAAGCTTTCTTT. The encoded protein is CASSLDMNTEAFF.

The CDR3 DNA sequence: TGTGCCAGCAGCCAAGGTCCGGCGGGGGGGCTGGATGAGCAGTTCTTC. Encoded protein: CASSQGPAGGLDEQFF. The genes are TRBV4-2 and TRBJ2-1; TRBD2 aligns across 9 bases. This CDR3 spans 16 amino acids. Germline V gives CDR1 LGHNA, CDR2 YNFKEQ. V dropped 1 base and J dropped 8; count of bases not matched to a gene: 9.

This clone occurred once. The genes are TRBV4-3 and TRBJ2-7, with TRBD2 as a possible D gene (7 bases). The CDR3 spans 15 residues. Trimming cost V 0 bases and J 4 bases, with 13 bases left between them. The germline V gene has CDR1 LGHNA and CDR2 YSLEER. CDR3 DNA: TGCGCCAGCAGCCAAGATCTTGCGGGGGCTTACGAGCAGTACTTC. It yields the protein CASSQDLAGAYEQYF.

V and J are TRBV27 and TRBJ2-1; possibly TRBD1 for D (6 bases). V was cut by 5 bases and J by 3 bases, with 17 bases left in between. The CDR3 has 16 amino acids. Germline V gene lookup returns CDR1 MNHEY and CDR2 SMNVEV (reference sequence). Here the CDR3 DNA reads TGTGCCAGCAGTCCCTCCACCGGACAGTACTACAATGAGCAGTTCTTC. This translates into CASSPSTGQYYNEQFF.

The genes are TRBV9 and TRBJ2-1; TRBD1 matches at 8 bases. The CDR3 length is 13 residues. After removal of 3 bases from V and 6 bases from J, the junction contained 2 bases not matched to a gene. Germline CDR1 SGDLS, CDR2 YYNGEE. Here the CDR3 DNA reads TGTGCCAGCAGCGCCAGGGGGCGCAATGAGCAGTTCTTC. Translated: CASSARGRNEQFF.

This clone was seen a handful of times. The chain combines TRBV7-4 with TRBJ2-7; 8 nucleotides agree with TRBD2. The germline CDR1 and CDR2 sequences are SGHVT and SQSDAQ. This CDR3 is built from 15 residues. The V and J ends lost 5 bases and 6 bases, in that order; junction bases with no gene match: 12. The CDR3 DNA reads as TGTGCCAGCAGCGAGGGGCGGCGGGGGGACTTCGAGCAGTACTTC. It codes for CASSEGRRGDFEQYF.

This clone was observed a handful of times. The chain combines TRBV7-3 with TRBJ1-4, with 12 nucleotides matching TRBD1. Germline V CDR1 and CDR2: SGHTA, FQGTGA. The CDR3 covers 16 residues. Trimming at V came to 5 bases and at J to 6 bases, leaving 7 bases not matched to a gene. The CDR3 DNA reads as TGTGCCAGCAGCCTCGGGACAGGGGGCGCGTATGAAAAACTGTTTTTT. Translating it yields CASSLGTGGAYEKLFF.

The rearrangement joins TRBV7-2 to TRBJ2-7; 8 nucleotides match TRBD1. The trim removed 3 bases at V and 7 bases at J, leaving 8 bases unmatched. The CDR3 is 14 residues long. CDR1 is SGHTA, CDR2 FQGNSA, per germline. The CDR3 reads CASSFGQGAGEQYF. The DNA for the CDR3 is TGTGCCAGCAGCTTCGGTCAGGGGGCAGGGGAGCAGTACTTC.

This chain's CDR3 is CASSLSGGIAYEQYF. In DNA, the CDR3 is TGTGCCAGCAGCTTGAGCGGGGGGATAGCCTACGAGCAGTACTTC. The chain uses TRBV5-8 and TRBJ2-7; 9 bases agree with TRBD2. This CDR3 is built from 15 residues. Germline assignment: CDR1 SGHTS and CDR2 YDEGEE. J gave up 2 bases and V 1 base, and 4 bases lay outside the gene matches. Full variable domain (missing parts from reference TRBV5-8 and TRBJ2-7): EAGVTQSPTHLIKTRGQQATLRCSPISGHTSVYWYQQALGLGLQFLLWYDEGEERNRGNFPPRFSGRQFPNYSSELNVNALELEDSALYLCASSLSGGIAYEQYFGPGTRLTVT.

V is TRBV6-5 and J is TRBJ2-3; 11 nucleotides agree with TRBD2. Germline V gene sequence: CDR1 MNHEY, CDR2 SVGAGI. The V and J ends lost 5 bases and 4 bases, in that order; junction bases with no gene match: 5. The CDR3 contains 15 residues. The CDR3 is CASSQLAGDADTQYF. The CDR3 DNA reads TGTGCCAGCAGTCAACTAGCGGGAGATGCAGATACGCAGTATTTT.